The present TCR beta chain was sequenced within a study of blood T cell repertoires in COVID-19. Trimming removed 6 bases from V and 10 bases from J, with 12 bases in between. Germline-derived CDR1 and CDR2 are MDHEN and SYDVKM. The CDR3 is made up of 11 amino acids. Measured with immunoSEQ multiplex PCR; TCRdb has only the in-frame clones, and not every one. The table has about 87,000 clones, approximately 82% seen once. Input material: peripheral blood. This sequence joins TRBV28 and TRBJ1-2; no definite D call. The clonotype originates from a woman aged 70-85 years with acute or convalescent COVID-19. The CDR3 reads CASREERAYTF. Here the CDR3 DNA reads TGTGCCAGCAGAGAGGAGAGGGCCTACACCTTC.